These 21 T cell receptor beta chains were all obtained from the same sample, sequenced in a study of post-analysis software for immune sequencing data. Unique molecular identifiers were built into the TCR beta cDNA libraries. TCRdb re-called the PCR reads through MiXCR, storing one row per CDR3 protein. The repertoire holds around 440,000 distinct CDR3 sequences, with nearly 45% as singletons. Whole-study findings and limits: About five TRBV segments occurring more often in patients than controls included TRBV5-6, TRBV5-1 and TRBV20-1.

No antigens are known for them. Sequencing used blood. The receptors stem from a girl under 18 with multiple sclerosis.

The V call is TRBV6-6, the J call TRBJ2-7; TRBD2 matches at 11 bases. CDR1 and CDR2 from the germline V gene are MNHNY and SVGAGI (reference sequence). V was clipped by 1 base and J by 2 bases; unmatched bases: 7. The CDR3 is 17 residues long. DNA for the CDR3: TGTGCCAGCAGTTACTGGGCCCTAGCGGGAGGTGCCTACGAGCAGTACTTC. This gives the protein CASSYWALAGGAYEQYF.

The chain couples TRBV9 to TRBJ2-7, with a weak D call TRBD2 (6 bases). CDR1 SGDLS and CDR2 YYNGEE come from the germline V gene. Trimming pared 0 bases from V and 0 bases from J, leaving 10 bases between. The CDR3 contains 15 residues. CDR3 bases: TGTGCCAGCAGCGTAGATACTAGCTCCTCCTACGAGCAGTACTTC. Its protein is CASSVDTSSSYEQYF.

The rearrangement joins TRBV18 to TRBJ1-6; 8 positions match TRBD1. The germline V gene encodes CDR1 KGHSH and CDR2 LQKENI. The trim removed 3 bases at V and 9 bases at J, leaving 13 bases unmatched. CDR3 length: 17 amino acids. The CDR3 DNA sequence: TGTGCCAGCTCACCGTCGGGTTCCAGGGGGCTTTCTTCACCCCTCCACTTT. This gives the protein CASSPSGSRGLSSPLHF.

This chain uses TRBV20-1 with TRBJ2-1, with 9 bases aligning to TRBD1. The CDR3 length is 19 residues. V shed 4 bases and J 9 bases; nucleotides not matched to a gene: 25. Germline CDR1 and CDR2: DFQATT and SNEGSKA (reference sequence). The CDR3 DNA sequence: TGCAGTGCTACTCCGATAGGCCCCACTGGGACAGGGAGTTTGGGTGAGCAGTTCTTC. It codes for CSATPIGPTGTGSLGEQFF.

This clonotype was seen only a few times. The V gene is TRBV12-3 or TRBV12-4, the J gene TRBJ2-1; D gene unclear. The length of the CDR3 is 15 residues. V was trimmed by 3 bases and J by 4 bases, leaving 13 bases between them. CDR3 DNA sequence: TGTGCCAGCAGTTTCCCAAATACGGAGTACAATGAGCAGTTCTTC. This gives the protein CASSFPNTEYNEQFF.

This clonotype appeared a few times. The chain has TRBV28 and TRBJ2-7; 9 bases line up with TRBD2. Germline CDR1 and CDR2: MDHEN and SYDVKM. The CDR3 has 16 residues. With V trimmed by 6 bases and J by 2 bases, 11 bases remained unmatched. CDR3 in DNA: TGTGCCAGCAGACCCAGGCGGGAGGGGGTTCCCTACGAGCAGTACTTC. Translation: CASRPRREGVPYEQYF. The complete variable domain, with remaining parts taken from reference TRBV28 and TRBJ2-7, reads DVKVTQSSRYLVKRTGEKVFLECVQDMDHENMFWYRQDPGLGLRLIYFSYDVKMKEKGDIPEGYSVSREKKERFSLILESASTNQTSMYLCASRPRREGVPYEQYFGPGTRLTVT.

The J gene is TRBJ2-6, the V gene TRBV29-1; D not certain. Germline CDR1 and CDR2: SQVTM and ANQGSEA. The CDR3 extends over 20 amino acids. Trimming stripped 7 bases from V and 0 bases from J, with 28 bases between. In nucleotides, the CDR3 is TGCAGCGCCACTACGCGAGCTCTTGGCAGATTAGGCTCTGGGGCCAACGTCCTGACTTTC. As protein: CSATTRALGRLGSGANVLTF.

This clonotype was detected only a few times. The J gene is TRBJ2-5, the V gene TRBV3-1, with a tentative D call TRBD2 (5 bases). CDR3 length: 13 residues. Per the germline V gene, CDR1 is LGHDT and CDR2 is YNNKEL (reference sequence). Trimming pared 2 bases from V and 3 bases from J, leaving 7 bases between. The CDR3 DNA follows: TGTGCCAGCAGCCAAACGCGGGAAGAGACCCAGTACTTC. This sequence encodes CASSQTREETQYF.

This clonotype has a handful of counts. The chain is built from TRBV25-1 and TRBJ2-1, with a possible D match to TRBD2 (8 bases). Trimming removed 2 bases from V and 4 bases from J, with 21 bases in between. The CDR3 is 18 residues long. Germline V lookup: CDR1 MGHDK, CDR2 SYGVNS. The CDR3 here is CASSEPGGKNRGYNEQFF. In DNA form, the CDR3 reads TGTGCCAGCAGTGAACCGGGGGGGAAGAACAGGGGATACAATGAGCAGTTCTTC.

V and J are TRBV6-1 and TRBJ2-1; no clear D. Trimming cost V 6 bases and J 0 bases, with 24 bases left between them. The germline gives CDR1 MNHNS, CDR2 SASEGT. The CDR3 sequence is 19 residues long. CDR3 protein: CASSITTSGQASSYNEQFF. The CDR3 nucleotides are TGTGCCAGCAGCATAACGACCTCTGGTCAGGCTAGCTCCTACAATGAGCAGTTCTTC.

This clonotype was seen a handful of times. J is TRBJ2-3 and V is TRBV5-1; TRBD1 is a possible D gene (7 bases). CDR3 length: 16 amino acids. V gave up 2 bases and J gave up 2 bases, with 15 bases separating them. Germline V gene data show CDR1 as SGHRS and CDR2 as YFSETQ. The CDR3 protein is CASSFLGGGNTDTQYF. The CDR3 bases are TGCGCCAGCAGCTTCCTTGGAGGGGGCAACACAGATACGCAGTATTTT.

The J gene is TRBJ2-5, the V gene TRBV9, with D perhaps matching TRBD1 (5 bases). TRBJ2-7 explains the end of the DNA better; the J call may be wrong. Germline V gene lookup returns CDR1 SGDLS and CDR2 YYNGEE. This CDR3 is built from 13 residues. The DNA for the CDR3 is TGTGCCAGCAGCTCGGACACGTACTACGAGCAGTACTTC. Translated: CASSSDTYYEQYF.

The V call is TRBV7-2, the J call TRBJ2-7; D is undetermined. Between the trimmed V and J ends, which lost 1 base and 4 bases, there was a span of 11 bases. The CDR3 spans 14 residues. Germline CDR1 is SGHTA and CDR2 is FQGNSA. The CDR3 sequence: CASSLVVSHYEQYF. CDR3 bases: TGTGCCAGCAGCTTAGTTGTGTCGCATTACGAGCAGTACTTC.

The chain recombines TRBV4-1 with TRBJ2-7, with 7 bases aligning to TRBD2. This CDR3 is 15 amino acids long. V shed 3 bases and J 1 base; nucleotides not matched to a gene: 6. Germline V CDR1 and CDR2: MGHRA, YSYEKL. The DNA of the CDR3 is TGCGCCAGCAGCCACGAGCGGGAACTATCCTACGAGCAGTACTTC. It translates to CASSHERELSYEQYF.

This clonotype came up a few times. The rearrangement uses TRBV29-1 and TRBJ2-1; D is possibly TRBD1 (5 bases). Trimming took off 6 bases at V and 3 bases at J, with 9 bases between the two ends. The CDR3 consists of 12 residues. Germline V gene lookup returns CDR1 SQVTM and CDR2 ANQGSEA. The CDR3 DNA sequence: TGCAGCGTGCAGGGCTACTACAATGAGCAGTTCTTC. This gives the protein CSVQGYYNEQFF.

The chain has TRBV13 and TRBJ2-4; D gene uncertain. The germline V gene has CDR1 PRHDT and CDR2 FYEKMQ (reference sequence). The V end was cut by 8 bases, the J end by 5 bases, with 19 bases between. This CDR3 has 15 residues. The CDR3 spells CASGLQPGSQNIQYF. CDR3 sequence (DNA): TGTGCCAGCGGGTTACAGCCGGGCTCTCAAAACATTCAGTACTTC.

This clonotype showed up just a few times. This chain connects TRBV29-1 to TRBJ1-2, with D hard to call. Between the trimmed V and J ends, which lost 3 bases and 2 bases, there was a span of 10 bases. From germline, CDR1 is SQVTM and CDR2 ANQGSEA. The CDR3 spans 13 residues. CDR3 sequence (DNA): TGCAGCGTTGAGGCCCGGGAAAACTATGGCTACACCTTC. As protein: CSVEARENYGYTF.

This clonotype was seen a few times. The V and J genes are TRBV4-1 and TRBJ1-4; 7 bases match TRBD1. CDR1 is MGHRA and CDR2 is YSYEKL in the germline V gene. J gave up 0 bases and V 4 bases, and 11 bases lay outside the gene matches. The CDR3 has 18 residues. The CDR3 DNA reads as TGCGCCAGCAGCCGTATACAGGGGTGGCTAGCAACTAATGAAAAACTGTTTTTT. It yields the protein CASSRIQGWLATNEKLFF.

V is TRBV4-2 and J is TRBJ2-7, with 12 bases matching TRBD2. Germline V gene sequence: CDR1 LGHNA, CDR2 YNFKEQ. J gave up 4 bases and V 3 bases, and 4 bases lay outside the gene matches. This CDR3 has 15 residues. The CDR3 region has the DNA TGTGCCAGCAGCCAGATGACTAGCGGGAGTTACGAGCAGTACTTC. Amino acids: CASSQMTSGSYEQYF.

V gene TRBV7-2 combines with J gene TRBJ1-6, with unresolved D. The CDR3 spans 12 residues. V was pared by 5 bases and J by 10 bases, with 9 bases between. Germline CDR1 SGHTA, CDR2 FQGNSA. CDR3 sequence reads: CASSPAGSPLHF. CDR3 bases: TGTGCCAGCAGCCCCGCGGGGTCACCCCTCCACTTT.

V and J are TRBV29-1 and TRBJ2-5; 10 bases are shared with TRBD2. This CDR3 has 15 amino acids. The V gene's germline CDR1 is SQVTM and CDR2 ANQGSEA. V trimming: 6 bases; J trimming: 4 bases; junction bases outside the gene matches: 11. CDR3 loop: CSVRPGLAWGETQYF. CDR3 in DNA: TGCAGCGTGAGACCGGGACTAGCGTGGGGAGAGACCCAGTACTTC.